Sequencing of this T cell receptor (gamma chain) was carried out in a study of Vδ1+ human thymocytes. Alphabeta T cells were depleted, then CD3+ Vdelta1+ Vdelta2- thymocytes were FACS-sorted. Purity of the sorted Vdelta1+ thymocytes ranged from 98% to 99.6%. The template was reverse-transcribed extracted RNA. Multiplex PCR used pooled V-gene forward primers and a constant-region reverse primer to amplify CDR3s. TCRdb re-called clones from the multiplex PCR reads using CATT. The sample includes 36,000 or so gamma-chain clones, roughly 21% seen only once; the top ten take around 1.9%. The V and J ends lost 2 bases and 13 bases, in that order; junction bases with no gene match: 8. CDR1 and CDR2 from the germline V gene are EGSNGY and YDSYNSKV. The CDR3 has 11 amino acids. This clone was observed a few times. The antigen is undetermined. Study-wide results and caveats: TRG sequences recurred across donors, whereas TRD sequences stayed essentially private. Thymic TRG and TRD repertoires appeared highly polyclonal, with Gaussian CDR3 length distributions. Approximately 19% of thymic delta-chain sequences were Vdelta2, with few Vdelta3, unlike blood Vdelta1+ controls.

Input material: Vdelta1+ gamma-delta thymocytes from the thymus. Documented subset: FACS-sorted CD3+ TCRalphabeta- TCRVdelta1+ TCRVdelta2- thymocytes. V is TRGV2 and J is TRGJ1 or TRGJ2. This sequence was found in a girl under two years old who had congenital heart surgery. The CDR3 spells CATWDDQAKLF. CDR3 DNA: TGTGCCACCTGGGACGATCAAGCAAAACTCTTT.